This TCR beta chain was found in a study of early T cells in non-severe SARS-CoV-2 infection. Overall study context: Chains were unpaired, as sequencing was done on bulk RNA from unsorted whole blood. Study conclusions and caveats: There was a bias toward anti-spike CD8 responses in VDJdb matching, which missed private and CD4 specificities.

By sample fraction, this clonotype is medium-sized. Its antigen is not known. Individual cDNA molecules were tagged with unique molecular identifiers, the study reported. TCRdb passed the 5' RACE reads through MiXCR, listing each CDR3 protein once. The profile shows 40,000 to 65,000 distinct CDR3 sequences, roughly 8% of them singletons. The CDR3 has 15 amino acids. CDR1 DFQATT and CDR2 SNEGSKA come from the germline V gene (reference sequence). The junction had 6 bases not matched to a gene; V was cut back by 2 bases and J by 2 bases. This sequence joins TRBV20-1 and TRBJ2-1, with TRBD2 matching over 7 bases. The sample taken for sequencing was whole blood. This TCR derives from an adult who was a healthcare worker with PCR-confirmed SARS-CoV-2 infection or an uninfected control (not recorded which). The CDR3: CSARNRLAPYNEQFF. CDR3 sequence (DNA): TGCAGTGCTAGAAACAGACTAGCCCCCTACAATGAGCAGTTCTTC.